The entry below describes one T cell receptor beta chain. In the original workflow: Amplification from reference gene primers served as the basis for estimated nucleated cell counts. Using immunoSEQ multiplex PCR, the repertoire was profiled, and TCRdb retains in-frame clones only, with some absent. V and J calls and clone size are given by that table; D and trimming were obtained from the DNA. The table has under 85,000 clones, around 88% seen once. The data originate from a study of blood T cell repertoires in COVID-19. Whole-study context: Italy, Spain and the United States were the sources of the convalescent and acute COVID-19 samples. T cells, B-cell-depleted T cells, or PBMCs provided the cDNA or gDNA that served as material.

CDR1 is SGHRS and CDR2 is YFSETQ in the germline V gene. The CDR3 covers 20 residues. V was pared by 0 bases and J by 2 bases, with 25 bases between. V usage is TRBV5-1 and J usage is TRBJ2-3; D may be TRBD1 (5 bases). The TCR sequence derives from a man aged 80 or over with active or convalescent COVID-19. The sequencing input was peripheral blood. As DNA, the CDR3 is TGCGCCAGCAGCTTGGAGCTGTTTTCAGGGATCCTAGGAAACACAGATACGCAGTATTTT. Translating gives CASSLELFSGILGNTDTQYF.